The subject of this entry is one T cell receptor beta chain. Deletions cut 2 bases from V and 1 base from J, with 5 bases between. Per the germline V gene, CDR1 is SQVTM and CDR2 is ANQGSEA. The CDR3 has 13 amino acids. The record originates from a study of cytomegalovirus exposure and HLA in healthy donors. It was with 60 Vbeta and 13 Jbeta primers that the PCR ran. The repertoire was sequenced with immunoSEQ multiplex PCR; TCRdb's copy has only in-frame clones and lacks some. This sample has about 250,000 clones; roughly 78% occur once, and the top ten carry approximately 0.47%. The receptor was derived from a boy between 10 and 17 years old in good health and CMV-seronegative. This chain links TRBV29-1 with TRBJ2-2, with D unclear. What was sequenced was PBMCs. As DNA, the CDR3 is TGCAGCGTTGAACAGAAGAACACCGGGGAGCTGTTTTTT. It encodes CSVEQKNTGELFF.